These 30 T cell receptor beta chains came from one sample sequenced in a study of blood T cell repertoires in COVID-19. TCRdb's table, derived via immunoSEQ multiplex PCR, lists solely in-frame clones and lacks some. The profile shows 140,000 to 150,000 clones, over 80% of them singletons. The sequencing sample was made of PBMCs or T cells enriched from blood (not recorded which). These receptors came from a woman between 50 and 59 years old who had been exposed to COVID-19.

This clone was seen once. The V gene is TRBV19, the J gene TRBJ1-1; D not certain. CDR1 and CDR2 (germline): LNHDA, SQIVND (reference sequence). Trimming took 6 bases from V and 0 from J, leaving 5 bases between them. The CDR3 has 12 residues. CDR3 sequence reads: CASRFMNTEAFF. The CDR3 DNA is TGTGCCAGTAGATTCATGAACACTGAAGCTTTCTTT. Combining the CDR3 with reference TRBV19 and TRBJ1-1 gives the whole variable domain DGGITQSPKYLFRKEGQNVTLSCEQNLNHDAMYWYRQDPGQGLRLIYYSQIVNDFQKGDIAEGYSVSREKKESFPLTVTSAQKNPTAFYLCASRFMNTEAFFGQGTRLTVV.

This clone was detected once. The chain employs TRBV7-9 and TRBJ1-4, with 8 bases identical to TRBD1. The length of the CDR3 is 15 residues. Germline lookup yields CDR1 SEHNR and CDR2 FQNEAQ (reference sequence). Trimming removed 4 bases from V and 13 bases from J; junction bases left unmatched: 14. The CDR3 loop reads CASSSWTGPLGRLFF. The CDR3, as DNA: TGTGCCAGCAGCTCCTGGACAGGGCCCTTGGGAAGACTGTTTTTT.

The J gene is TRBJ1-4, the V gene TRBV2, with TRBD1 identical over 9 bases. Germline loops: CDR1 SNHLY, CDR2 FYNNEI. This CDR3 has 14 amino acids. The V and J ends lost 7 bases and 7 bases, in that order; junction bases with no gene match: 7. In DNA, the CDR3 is TGTGCCAGCATCGCGACAGGGGGAATTGAAAAACTGTTTTTT. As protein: CASIATGGIEKLFF.

The CDR3 DNA reads as TGTGCCAGCAGCTTCGCCGGGGGGGGTATGACGGCTTTCTTT. Protein sequence: CASSFAGGGMTAFF. The rearrangement uses TRBV21-1 and TRBJ1-1. TRBV21-1 is reported as a pseudogene. This CDR3 has 14 amino acids.

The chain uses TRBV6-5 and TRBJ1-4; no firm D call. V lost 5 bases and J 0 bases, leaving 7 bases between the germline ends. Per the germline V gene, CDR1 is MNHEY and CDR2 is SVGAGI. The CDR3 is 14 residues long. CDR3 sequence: CASSRGATNEKLFF. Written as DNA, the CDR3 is TGTGCCAGCAGTAGAGGAGCAACTAATGAAAAACTGTTTTTT.

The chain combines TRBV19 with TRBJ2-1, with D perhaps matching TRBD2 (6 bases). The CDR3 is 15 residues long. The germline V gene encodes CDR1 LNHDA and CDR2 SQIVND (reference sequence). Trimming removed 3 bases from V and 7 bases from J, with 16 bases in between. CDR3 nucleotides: TGTGCCAGTAGTATGGGCCTAGCGTCCTTTAATGAGCAGTTCTTC. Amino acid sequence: CASSMGLASFNEQFF.

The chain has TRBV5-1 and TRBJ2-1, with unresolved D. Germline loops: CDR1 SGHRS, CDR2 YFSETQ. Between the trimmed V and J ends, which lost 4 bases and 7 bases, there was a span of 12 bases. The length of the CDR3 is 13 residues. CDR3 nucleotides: TGCGCCAGCAGCCCCGGGTCGAGTAATGAGCAGTTCTTC. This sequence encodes CASSPGSSNEQFF.

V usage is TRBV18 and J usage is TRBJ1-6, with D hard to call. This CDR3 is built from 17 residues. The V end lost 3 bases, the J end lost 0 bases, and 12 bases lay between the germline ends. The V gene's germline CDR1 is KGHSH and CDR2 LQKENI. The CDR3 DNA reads TGTGCCAGCTCACCGGACTCCGGGTTCTCCTATAATTCACCCCTCCACTTT. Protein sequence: CASSPDSGFSYNSPLHF.

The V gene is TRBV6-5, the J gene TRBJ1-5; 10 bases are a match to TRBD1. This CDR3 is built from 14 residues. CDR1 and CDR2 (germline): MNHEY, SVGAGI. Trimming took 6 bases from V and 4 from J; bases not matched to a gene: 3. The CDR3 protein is CASSRQGANQPQHF. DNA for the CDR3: TGTGCCAGCAGCCGACAGGGGGCGAATCAGCCCCAGCATTTT.

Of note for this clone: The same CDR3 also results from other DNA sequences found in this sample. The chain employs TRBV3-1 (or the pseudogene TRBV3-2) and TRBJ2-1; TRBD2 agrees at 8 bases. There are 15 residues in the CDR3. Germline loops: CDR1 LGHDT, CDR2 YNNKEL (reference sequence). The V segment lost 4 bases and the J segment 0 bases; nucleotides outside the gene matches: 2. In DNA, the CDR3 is TGTGCCAGCAGCCGAAGCGGGAGCTCCTACAATGAGCAGTTCTTC. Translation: CASSRSGSSYNEQFF.

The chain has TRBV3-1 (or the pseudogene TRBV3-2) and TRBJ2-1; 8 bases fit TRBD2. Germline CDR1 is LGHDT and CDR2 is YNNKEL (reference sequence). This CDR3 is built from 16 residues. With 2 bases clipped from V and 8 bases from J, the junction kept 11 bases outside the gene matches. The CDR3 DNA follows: TGTGCCAGCAGCCAAAGGGTAGCGGGGCTTATGGATGAGCAGTTCTTC. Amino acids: CASSQRVAGLMDEQFF.

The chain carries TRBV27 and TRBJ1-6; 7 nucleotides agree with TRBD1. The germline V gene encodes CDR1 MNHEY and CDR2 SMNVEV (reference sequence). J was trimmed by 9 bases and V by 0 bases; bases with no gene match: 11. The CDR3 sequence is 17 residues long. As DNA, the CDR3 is TGTGCCAGCAGTTTATCGAGGGGGGTACAGGGGCGTTCACCCCTCCACTTT. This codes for CASSLSRGVQGRSPLHF.

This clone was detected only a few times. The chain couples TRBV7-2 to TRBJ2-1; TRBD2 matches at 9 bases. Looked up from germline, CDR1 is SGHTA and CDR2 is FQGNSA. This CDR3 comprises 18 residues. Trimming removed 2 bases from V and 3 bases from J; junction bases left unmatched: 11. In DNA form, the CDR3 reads TGTGCCAGCAGCTTAAGGGCCGCGACTAGCGGAGACTACAATGAGCAGTTCTTC. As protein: CASSLRAATSGDYNEQFF.

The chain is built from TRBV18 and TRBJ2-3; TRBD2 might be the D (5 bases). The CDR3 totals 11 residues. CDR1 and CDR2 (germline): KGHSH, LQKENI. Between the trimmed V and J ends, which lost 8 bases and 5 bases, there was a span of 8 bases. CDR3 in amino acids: CASASGDTQYF. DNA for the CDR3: TGTGCCAGCGCCAGCGGAGATACGCAGTATTTT.

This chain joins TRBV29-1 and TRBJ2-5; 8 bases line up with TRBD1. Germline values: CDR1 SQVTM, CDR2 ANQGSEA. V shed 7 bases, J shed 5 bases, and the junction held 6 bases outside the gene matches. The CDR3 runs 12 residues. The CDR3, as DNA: TGCAGCGCCGACAGGGGTGGGGAGACCCAGTACTTC. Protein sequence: CSADRGGETQYF.

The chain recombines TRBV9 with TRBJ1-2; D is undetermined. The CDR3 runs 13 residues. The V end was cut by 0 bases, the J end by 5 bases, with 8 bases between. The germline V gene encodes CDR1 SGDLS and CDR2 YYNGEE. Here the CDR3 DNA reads TGTGCCAGCAGCGTAGGTGGCCCTTATGGCTACACCTTC. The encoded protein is CASSVGGPYGYTF. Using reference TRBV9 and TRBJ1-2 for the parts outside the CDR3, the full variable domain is DSGVTQTPKHLITATGQRVTLRCSPRSGDLSVYWYQQSLDQGLQFLIQYYNGEERAKGNILERFSAQQFPDLHSELNLSSLELGDSALYFCASSVGGPYGYTFGSGTRLTVV.

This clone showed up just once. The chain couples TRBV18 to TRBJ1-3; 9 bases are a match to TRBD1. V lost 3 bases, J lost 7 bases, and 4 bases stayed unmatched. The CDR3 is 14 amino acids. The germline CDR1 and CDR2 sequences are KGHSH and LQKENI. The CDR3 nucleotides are TGTGCCAGCTCACCTGGACAGGGGAGGAACACCATATATTTT. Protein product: CASSPGQGRNTIYF.

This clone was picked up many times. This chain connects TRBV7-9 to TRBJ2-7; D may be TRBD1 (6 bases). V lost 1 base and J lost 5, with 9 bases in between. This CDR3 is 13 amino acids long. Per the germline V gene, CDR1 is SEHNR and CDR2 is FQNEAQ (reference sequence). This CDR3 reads CASSLGGRNEQYF. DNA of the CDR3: TGTGCCAGCAGCTTAGGGGGGCGAAACGAGCAGTACTTC.

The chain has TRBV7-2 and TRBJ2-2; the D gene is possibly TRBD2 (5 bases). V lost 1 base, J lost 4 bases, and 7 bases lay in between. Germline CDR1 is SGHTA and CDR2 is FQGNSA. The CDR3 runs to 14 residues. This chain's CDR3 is CASSLERITGELFF. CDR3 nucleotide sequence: TGTGCCAGCAGCTTAGAGCGGATCACCGGGGAGCTGTTTTTT.

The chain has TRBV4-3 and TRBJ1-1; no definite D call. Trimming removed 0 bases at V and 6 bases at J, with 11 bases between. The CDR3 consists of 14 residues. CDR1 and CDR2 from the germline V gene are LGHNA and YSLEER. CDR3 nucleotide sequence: TGCGCCAGCAGCCAAGATTTCGCGAGGGCTGAAGCTTTCTTT. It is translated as CASSQDFARAEAFF.

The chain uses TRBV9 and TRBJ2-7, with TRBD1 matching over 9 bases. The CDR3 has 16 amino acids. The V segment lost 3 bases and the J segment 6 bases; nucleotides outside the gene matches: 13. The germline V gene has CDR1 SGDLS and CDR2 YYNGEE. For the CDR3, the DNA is TGTGCCAGCAGCGGCGGCACCGGGACAGGGATAGGCGAGCAGTACTTC. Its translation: CASSGGTGTGIGEQYF.

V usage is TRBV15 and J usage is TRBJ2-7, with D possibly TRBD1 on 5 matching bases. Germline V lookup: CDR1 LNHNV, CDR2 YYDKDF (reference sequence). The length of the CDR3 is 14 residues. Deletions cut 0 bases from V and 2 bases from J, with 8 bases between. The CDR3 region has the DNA TGTGCCACCAGCAGAGATGGACAAACCTACGAGCAGTACTTC. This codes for CATSRDGQTYEQYF.

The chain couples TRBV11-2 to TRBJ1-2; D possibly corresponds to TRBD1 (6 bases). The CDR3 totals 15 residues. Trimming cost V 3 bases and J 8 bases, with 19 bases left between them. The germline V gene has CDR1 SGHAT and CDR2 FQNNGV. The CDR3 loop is CASSFQQGVREGYTF. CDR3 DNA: TGTGCCAGCAGCTTCCAACAGGGAGTAAGGGAGGGCTACACCTTC.

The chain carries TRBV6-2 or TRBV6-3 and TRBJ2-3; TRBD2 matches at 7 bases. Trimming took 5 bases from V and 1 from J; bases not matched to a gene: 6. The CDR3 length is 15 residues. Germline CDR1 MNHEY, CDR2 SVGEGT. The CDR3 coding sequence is TGTGCCAGCAGTAGGAGCGGGGCCCGCACAGATACGCAGTATTTT. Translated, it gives CASSRSGARTDTQYF.

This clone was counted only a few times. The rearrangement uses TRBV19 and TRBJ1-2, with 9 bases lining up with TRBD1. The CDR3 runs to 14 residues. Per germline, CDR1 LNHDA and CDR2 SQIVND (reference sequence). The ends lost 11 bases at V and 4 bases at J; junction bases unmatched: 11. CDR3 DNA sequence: TGTGCCGCAACCGGGACAGGGATTGGCTATGGCTACACCTTC. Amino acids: CAATGTGIGYGYTF.

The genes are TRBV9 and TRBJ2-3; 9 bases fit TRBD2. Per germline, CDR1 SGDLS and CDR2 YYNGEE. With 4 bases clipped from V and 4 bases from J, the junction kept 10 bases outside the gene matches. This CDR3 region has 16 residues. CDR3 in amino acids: CASSPTGLAVPDTQYF. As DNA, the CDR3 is TGTGCCAGCAGCCCTACGGGACTAGCAGTCCCAGATACGCAGTATTTT.

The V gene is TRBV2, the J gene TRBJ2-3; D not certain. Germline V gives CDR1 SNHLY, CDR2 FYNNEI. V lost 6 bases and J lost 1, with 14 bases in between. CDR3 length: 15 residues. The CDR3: CASRYERMGTDTQYF. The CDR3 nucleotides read TGTGCCAGCAGGTACGAGAGAATGGGCACAGATACGCAGTATTTT.

This CDR3 is CASSPGRNEQFF. CDR3 in DNA: TGCGCCAGCAGCCCAGGGCGGAATGAGCAGTTCTTC. This chain joins TRBV5-1 and TRBJ2-1, with D possibly TRBD1 on 5 matching bases. This CDR3 region has 12 residues. Looked up from germline, CDR1 is SGHRS and CDR2 is YFSETQ. Between the trimmed V and J ends, which lost 4 bases and 7 bases, there was a span of 9 bases.

The CDR3 DNA reads as TGTGCCAGCAGCCACCTATCCCGGGACAGGGCTTTTAACTATGGCTACACCTTC. This codes for CASSHLSRDRAFNYGYTF. V is TRBV3-1 (or the pseudogene TRBV3-2) and J is TRBJ1-2; 9 nucleotides align to TRBD1. The V segment lost 3 bases and the J segment 1 base; nucleotides outside the gene matches: 12. CDR3 length equals 18 residues. Germline CDR1 LGHDT, CDR2 YNNKEL (reference sequence).

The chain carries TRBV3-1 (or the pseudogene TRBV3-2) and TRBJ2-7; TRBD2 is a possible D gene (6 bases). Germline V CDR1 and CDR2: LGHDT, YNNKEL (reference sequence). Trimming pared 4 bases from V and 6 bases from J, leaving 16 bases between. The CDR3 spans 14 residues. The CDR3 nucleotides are TGTGCCAGCAGCCCACCCGGGAGACCGTCCGAGCAGTACTTC. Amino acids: CASSPPGRPSEQYF.